One and the same sample provided the 19 T cell receptor beta chains below, sequenced in a study of human T cells and chemical hapten exposure. TCRdb called the RACE reads again in MiXCR, with one record for every CDR3 protein. The top ten clones hold around 5.6% of a sample with a few hundred thousand distinct CDR3 sequences, 6% to 7% of them seen once. The time point was: patch test 2, 6 weeks after DPC sensitization. Treatment reported: therapeutic diphenylcyclopropenone sensitization with weekly scalp DPC. This material consisted of whole blood, taken in connection with sensitization to the hapten diphenylcyclopropenone (DPC). These TCRs come from a woman younger than 35 with alopecia areata. Some clones in this sample may be carry-over from other donors' samples.

The table lists this clonotype with many counts. Written as DNA, the CDR3 is TGTGCCAGCAGCAAAGGGACAACTCAGCCCCAGCATTTT. It translates to CASSKGTTQPQHF. The V and J genes are TRBV6-6 and TRBJ1-5; D perhaps matches TRBD1 (6 bases). The CDR3 consists of 13 residues. Trimming removed 6 bases at V and 6 bases at J, with 12 bases between. Germline V gene sequence: CDR1 MNHNY, CDR2 SVGAGI (reference sequence).

The rearrangement uses TRBV5-1 and TRBJ2-1; D not certain. Looked up from germline, CDR1 is SGHRS and CDR2 is YFSETQ. Between the trimmed V and J ends, which lost 3 bases and 3 bases, there was a span of 13 bases. This CDR3 comprises 15 residues. CDR3: CASSYENVLYNEQFF. CDR3 in DNA: TGCGCCAGCAGCTACGAGAACGTACTCTACAATGAGCAGTTCTTC.

This sequence joins TRBV6-2 or TRBV6-3 and TRBJ1-1; weak D call: TRBD1 (6 bases). Trimming removed 2 bases at V and 8 bases at J, with 18 bases between. This CDR3 comprises 15 residues. Germline CDR1 is MNHEY and CDR2 is SVGEGT. CDR3 loop: CASSYSGGQDFEAFF. In DNA, the CDR3 is TGTGCCAGCAGTTACAGCGGGGGGCAAGATTTCGAAGCTTTCTTT.

By sample fraction, this clonotype is medium-sized (0.01 to 0.1%). Compared with germline, one end of the junction differs, possibly owing to a read error. The V gene is TRBV5-1, the J gene TRBJ1-1; D remains ambiguous. Germline V gene sequence: CDR1 SGHRS, CDR2 YFSETQ. The CDR3 consists of 12 residues. The CDR3 coding sequence is TGTGCCAGCAGTTTAACGAACACTGAAGCTTTCTTT. As protein: CASSLTNTEAFF.

This clonotype was counted ten times or more. This chain links TRBV6-1 with TRBJ2-1; TRBD2 is a possible D gene (7 bases). CDR1 and CDR2 from the germline V gene are MNHNS and SASEGT. The CDR3 covers 15 residues. Trimming cost V 2 bases and J 6 bases, with 14 bases left between them. The CDR3 sequence: CASSEMAGAVNEQFF. DNA of the CDR3: TGTGCCAGCAGTGAAATGGCGGGGGCGGTCAATGAGCAGTTCTTC.

This clonotype appeared many times. The V gene is TRBV7-2, the J gene TRBJ1-1, with 7 bases identical to TRBD1. The CDR3 covers 16 residues. Germline CDR1 SGHTA, CDR2 FQGNSA. V lost 3 bases, J lost 2 bases, and 9 bases stayed unmatched. CDR3 bases: TGTGCCAGCAGCTTGCGGCAGGACAGGTCAAACACTGAAGCTTTCTTT. This sequence encodes CASSLRQDRSNTEAFF. Using reference TRBV7-2 and TRBJ1-1 for the parts outside the CDR3, the full variable domain is GAGVSQSPSNKVTEKGKDVELRCDPISGHTALYWYRQSLGQGLEFLIYFQGNSAPDKSGLPSDRFSAERTGGSVSTLTIQRTQQEDSAVYLCASSLRQDRSNTEAFFGQGTRLTVV.

In this sample, this clonotype turned up many times. The V call is TRBV18, the J call TRBJ2-7; D is uncertain. Trimming removed 3 bases from V and 7 bases from J, with 7 bases in between. Germline CDR1 reads KGHSH; CDR2 reads LQKENI. The CDR3 consists of 11 residues. CDR3 region: CASSPAWEQYF. The CDR3, as DNA: TGTGCCAGCTCACCGGCTTGGGAGCAGTACTTC.

A few counts support this clonotype. The genes are TRBV7-6 and TRBJ2-2; 7 positions agree with TRBD1. The CDR3 consists of 14 residues. Trimming cost V 1 base and J 7 bases; bases outside gene matches: 3. The germline V gene encodes CDR1 SGHVS and CDR2 FNYEAQ. This chain's CDR3 is CASSLEGAFGELFF. The CDR3 nucleotides are TGTGCCAGCAGCTTAGAGGGGGCCTTCGGGGAGCTGTTTTTT. Full variable domain (remainder filled in from reference TRBV7-6 and TRBJ2-2): GAGVSQSPRYKVTKRGQDVALRCDPISGHVSLYWYRQALGQGPEFLTYFNYEAQQDKSGLPNDRFSAERPEGSISTLTIQRTEQRDSAMYRCASSLEGAFGELFFGEGSRLTVL.

This clonotype showed up just a few times. V is TRBV28 and J is TRBJ1-6; 7 positions agree with TRBD1. With V trimmed by 6 bases and J by 3 bases, 11 bases remained unmatched. The CDR3 totals 17 residues. CDR1 and CDR2 (germline): MDHEN, SYDVKM. This CDR3 reads CASRVPRDRNYNSPLHF. CDR3 DNA: TGTGCCAGCAGAGTCCCTAGGGACAGAAACTATAATTCACCCCTCCACTTT.

This clonotype was seen repeatedly, ten times or more. The gene calls are TRBV6-2 or TRBV6-3 and TRBJ2-3; tentative D call: TRBD2 (5 bases). Trimming stripped 5 bases from V and 3 bases from J, with 12 bases between. Germline CDR1 MNHEY, CDR2 SVGEGT. The CDR3 is made up of 14 amino acids. The CDR3 DNA follows: TGTGCCAGCAGTCTAGCCCAAGAAACAGATACGCAGTATTTT. It translates to CASSLAQETDTQYF.

This clonotype was picked up many times. This chain uses TRBV24-1 with TRBJ1-2; TRBD1 might be the D (6 bases). Germline CDR1 KGHDR, CDR2 SFDVKD. Trimming took 1 base from V and 8 from J, leaving 13 bases between them. This CDR3 is built from 14 residues. The CDR3 DNA reads TGTGCCACCAGTGATTTCGACAGGATACGGGGCTACACCTTC. Translation gives CATSDFDRIRGYTF.

The V and J genes are TRBV6-4 and TRBJ2-7; TRBD2 matches 7 bases. There are 15 residues in the CDR3. Germline V gene data show CDR1 as MRHNA and CDR2 as SNTAGT. J lost 1 base, V lost 4 bases, and 7 bases had no gene match. The CDR3 nucleotides are TGTGCCAGCAGTGCCTCTAGCGGACATTCCTACGAGCAGTACTTC. Protein product: CASSASSGHSYEQYF.

V is TRBV7-9 and J is TRBJ1-1; D may be TRBD1 (5 bases). The CDR3 spans 12 residues. CDR1 is SEHNR, CDR2 FQNEAQ, per germline (reference sequence). Trimming removed 5 bases from V and 5 bases from J, with 9 bases in between. In DNA form, the CDR3 reads TGTGCCAGCAGCCAGGGATGGACTGAAGCTTTCTTT. This translates into CASSQGWTEAFF. Filled out from reference TRBV7-9 and TRBJ1-1, the complete variable domain reads DTGVSQNPRHKITKRGQNVTFRCDPISEHNRLYWYRQTLGQGPEFLTYFQNEAQLEKSRLLSDRFSAERPKGSFSTLEIQRTEQGDSAMYLCASSQGWTEAFFGQGTRLTVV.

Only a few counts were recorded for this clonotype. The V gene is TRBV3-1, the J gene TRBJ1-3, with unresolved D. The germline gives CDR1 LGHDT, CDR2 YNNKEL (reference sequence). The CDR3 loop spans 11 amino acids. V shed 0 bases and J shed 8 bases, with 2 bases lying between them. The CDR3 DNA reads TGTGCCAGCAGCCAAGAATACACCATATATTTT. This codes for CASSQEYTIYF.

This clonotype was detected many times. The gene calls are TRBV12-3 or TRBV12-4 and TRBJ1-1, with D tentatively TRBD1 (5 bases). The ends were cut back, 6 bases at V and 2 bases at J, with 19 bases in the middle. This CDR3 region has 16 residues. CDR3 region: CASSTNQGASNTEAFF. In nucleotides, the CDR3 is TGTGCCAGCAGCACCAATCAGGGCGCATCTAACACTGAAGCTTTCTTT.

This clonotype was seen ten or more times. This sequence joins TRBV27 and TRBJ2-5; D is unresolved. The CDR3 loop spans 13 amino acids. Germline V gene sequence: CDR1 MNHEY, CDR2 SMNVEV (reference sequence). V lost 1 base to trimming and J lost 1 base, with 4 bases between them. CDR3 coding DNA: TGTGCCAGCAGTTTATTAGGCCAAGAGACCCAGTACTTC. Translating gives CASSLLGQETQYF.

Ten or more counts support this clonotype. The chain's CDR3 is CASSDRNYGYTF. CDR3 DNA: TGTGCCAGCAGCGATCGTAACTATGGCTACACCTTC. The chain is built from TRBV5-6 and TRBJ1-2; the D is unclear. With 4 bases removed from V and 1 base from J, the gap between germline ends came to 5 bases. This CDR3 is 12 amino acids long. CDR1 SGHDT and CDR2 YYEEEE come from the germline V gene.

The V call is TRBV28, the J call TRBJ2-1, with TRBD2 matching over 11 bases. J lost 3 bases, V lost 4 bases, and 5 bases had no gene match. CDR1 MDHEN and CDR2 SYDVKM come from the germline V gene. This CDR3 has 16 residues. The CDR3 protein is CASSSLAGGHYNEQFF. The DNA of the CDR3 is TGTGCCAGCAGTTCATTAGCGGGGGGGCACTACAATGAGCAGTTCTTC.

In this sample, this clonotype turned up a few times. The chain couples TRBV3-1 to TRBJ1-1; D gene ambiguous. V dropped 0 bases and J dropped 5 bases, with 13 bases sitting between them. CDR3 length: 15 residues. Germline V gene lookup returns CDR1 LGHDT and CDR2 YNNKEL (reference sequence). The CDR3 region has the DNA TGTGCCAGCAGCCAAGATCCGGGGATAAATACTGAAGCTTTCTTT. Residues: CASSQDPGINTEAFF.